The 5 T cell receptor beta chains in this list originate from one sample, sequenced in a study of blood T cell repertoires in COVID-19. Libraries were prepared by immunoSEQ multiplex PCR; TCRdb keeps only in-frame clonotypes and omits some of them. This repertoire shows about 230,000 clones, 84% found once; its top ten account for 15% to 20%. Sequencing was performed on peripheral blood. These receptors were collected from a woman of 80 years or more with active or convalescent COVID-19.

This clone was found a few times. The chain uses TRBV18 and TRBJ1-6, with TRBD1 matching over 8 bases. Trimming removed 6 bases from V and 5 bases from J; junction bases left unmatched: 9. The germline CDR1 and CDR2 sequences are KGHSH and LQKENI. This CDR3 is built from 16 residues. CDR3 sequence: CASSQGQGRNNSPLHF. In nucleotides, the CDR3 is TGTGCCAGCTCTCAAGGACAGGGTCGAAATAATTCACCCCTCCACTTT.

This clone appeared a single time. J is TRBJ2-2 and V is TRBV3-1 (or the pseudogene TRBV3-2), with 7 bases matching TRBD2. Germline loops: CDR1 LGHDT, CDR2 YNNKEL (reference sequence). Losses at the gene ends were 9 bases for V and 3 bases for J; bases not matched to a gene: 7. CDR3 length: 14 residues. DNA for the CDR3: TGTGCCAGTGGGGCGGGAGACCACACCGGGGAGCTGTTTTTT. Its protein product is CASGAGDHTGELFF.

This sequence joins TRBV28 and TRBJ2-7; TRBD1 might be the D (5 bases). The CDR3 is 10 residues long. V lost 6 bases, J lost 13 bases, and 13 bases lay in between. CDR1 and CDR2 from the germline V gene are MDHEN and SYDVKM. In DNA, the CDR3 is TGTGCCAGCAGGCAACAGGTGCTATACTTC. This codes for CASRQQVLYF.

The chain uses TRBV5-1 and TRBJ2-5, with D possibly matching TRBD1 (6 bases). V gave up 4 bases and J gave up 4 bases, with 17 bases separating them. From germline, CDR1 is SGHRS and CDR2 YFSETQ. This CDR3 has 15 amino acids. The CDR3 DNA sequence: TGCGCCAGCAGCCCACAGGGTATCCCCCGAGAGACCCAGTACTTC. It specifies CASSPQGIPRETQYF.

The V and J genes are TRBV27 and TRBJ1-6, with D possibly being TRBD1 (6 bases). V was trimmed by 3 bases and J by 6 bases, leaving 15 bases between them. The length of the CDR3 is 16 residues. Germline V lookup: CDR1 MNHEY, CDR2 SMNVEV (reference sequence). For the CDR3, the DNA is TGTGCCAGCAGTTTTAACTCAGGGGTAACTAATTCACCCCTCCACTTT. This sequence encodes CASSFNSGVTNSPLHF.